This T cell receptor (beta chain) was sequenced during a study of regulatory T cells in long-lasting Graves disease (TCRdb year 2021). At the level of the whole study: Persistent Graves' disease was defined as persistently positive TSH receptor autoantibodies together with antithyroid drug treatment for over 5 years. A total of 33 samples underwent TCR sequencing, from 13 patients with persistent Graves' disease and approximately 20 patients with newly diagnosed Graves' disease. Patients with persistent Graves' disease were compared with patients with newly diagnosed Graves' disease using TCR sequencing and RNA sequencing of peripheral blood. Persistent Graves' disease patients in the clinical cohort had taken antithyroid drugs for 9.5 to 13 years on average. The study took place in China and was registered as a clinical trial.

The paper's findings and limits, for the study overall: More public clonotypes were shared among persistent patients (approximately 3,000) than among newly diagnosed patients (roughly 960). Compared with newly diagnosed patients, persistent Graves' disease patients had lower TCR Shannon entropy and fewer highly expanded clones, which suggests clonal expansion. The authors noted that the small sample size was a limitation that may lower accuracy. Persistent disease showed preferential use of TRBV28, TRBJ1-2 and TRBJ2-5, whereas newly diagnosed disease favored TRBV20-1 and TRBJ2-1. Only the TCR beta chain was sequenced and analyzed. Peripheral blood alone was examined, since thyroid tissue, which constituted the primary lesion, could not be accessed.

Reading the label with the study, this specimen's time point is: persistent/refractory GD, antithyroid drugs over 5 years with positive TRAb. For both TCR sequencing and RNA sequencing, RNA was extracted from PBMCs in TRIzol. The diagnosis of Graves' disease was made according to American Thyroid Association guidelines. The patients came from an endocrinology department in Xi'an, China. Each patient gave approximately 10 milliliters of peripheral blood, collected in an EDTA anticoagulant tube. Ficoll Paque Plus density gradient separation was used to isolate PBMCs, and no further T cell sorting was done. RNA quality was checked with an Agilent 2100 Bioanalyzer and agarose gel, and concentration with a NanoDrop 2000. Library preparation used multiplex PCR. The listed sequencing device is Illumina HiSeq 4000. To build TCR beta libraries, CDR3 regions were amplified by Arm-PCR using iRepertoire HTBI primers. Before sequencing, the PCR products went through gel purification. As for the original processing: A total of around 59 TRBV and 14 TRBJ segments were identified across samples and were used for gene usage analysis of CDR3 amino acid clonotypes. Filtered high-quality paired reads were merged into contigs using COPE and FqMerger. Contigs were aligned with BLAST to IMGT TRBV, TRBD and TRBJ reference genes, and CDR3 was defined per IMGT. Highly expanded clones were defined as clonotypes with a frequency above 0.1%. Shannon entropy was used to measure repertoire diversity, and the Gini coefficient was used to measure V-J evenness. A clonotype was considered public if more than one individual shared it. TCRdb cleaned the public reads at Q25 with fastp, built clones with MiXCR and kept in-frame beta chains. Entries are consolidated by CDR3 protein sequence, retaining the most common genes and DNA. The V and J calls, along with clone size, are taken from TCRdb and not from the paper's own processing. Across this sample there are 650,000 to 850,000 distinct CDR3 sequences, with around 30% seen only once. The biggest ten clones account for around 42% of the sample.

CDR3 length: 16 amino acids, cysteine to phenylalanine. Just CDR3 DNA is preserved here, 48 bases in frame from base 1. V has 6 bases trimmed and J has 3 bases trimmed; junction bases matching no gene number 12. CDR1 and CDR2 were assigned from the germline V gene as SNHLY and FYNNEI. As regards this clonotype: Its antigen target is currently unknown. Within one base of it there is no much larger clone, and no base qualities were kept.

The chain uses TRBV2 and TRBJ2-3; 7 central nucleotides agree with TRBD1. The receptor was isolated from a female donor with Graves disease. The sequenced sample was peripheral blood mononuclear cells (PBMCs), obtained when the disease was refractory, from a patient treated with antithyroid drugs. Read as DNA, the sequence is TGTGCCAGCAGCGAGACAGGGCCTGCGGCGACAGATACGCAGTATTTT. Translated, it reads CASSETGPAATDTQYF.